These 27 T cell receptor beta chains were all obtained from the same sample, sequenced in a study of T cell changes during pregnancy in multiple sclerosis. Clones were read by immunoSEQ multiplex PCR, and TCRdb kept only the in-frame ones, dropping some. The table includes tens of thousands of clones, almost 90% detected once. Source: peripheral blood, taken after pregnancy. Receptors originate from a female donor in good health, enrolled as a control in a pregnancy study.

This chain links TRBV12-5 with TRBJ1-2; D gene ambiguous. The germline V gene encodes CDR1 LGHNT and CDR2 FRNRAP. The CDR3 runs to 13 residues. The ends were cut back, 0 bases at V and 9 bases at J, with 11 bases in the middle. The CDR3 DNA sequence: TGTGCTAGTGGTTTGGTAATTGAGGGAAGCTACACCTTC. Translation gives CASGLVIEGSYTF.

This rearrangement joins TRBV6-1 to TRBJ2-7; 8 nucleotides line up with TRBD1. This CDR3 has 13 amino acids. The junction had 2 bases not matched to a gene; V was cut back by 4 bases and J by 3 bases. CDR1 and CDR2 (germline): MNHNS, SASEGT. The CDR3 DNA sequence: TGTGCCAGCAGTGGGACAGGGAACTACGAGCAGTACTTC. As protein: CASSGTGNYEQYF.

V usage is TRBV5-6 and J usage is TRBJ1-6; D gene unclear. V shed 4 bases and J shed 9 bases, with 20 bases lying between them. Germline V gene lookup returns CDR1 SGHDT and CDR2 YYEEEE. The CDR3 is made up of 16 amino acids. CDR3: CASSVSLTRPSSPLHF. The DNA for the CDR3 is TGTGCCAGCAGCGTTTCGTTGACAAGACCGTCTTCACCCCTCCACTTT.

The V call is TRBV6-6, the J call TRBJ1-4; D might be TRBD1 (6 bases). This CDR3 is built from 15 residues. Germline V gene data show CDR1 as MNHNY and CDR2 as SVGAGI (reference sequence). Trimming pared 6 bases from V and 0 bases from J, leaving 11 bases between. The CDR3 nucleotides are TGTGCCAGCAGCCGGACAGACGCAACTAATGAAAAACTGTTTTTT. Protein: CASSRTDATNEKLFF.

The J gene is TRBJ1-2, the V gene TRBV7-2; 8 bases align to TRBD1. The CDR3 has 18 amino acids. Trimming at V came to 5 bases and at J to 5 bases, leaving 19 bases not matched to a gene. Germline V gene data show CDR1 as SGHTA and CDR2 as FQGNSA. The CDR3 sequence is CASSVGYSRDRSKYGYTF. The CDR3 DNA is TGTGCCAGCAGCGTAGGATATAGCCGGGACAGGTCCAAGTATGGCTACACCTTC.

The chain is built from TRBV7-6 and TRBJ1-5; 10 bases line up with TRBD1. V shed 5 bases, J shed 1 base, and the junction held 5 bases outside the gene matches. Germline V gene data show CDR1 as SGHVS and CDR2 as FNYEAQ. The CDR3 has 16 amino acids. DNA for the CDR3: TGTGCCAGCAGCCCTGACAGGGGGCTGAGCAATCAGCCCCAGCATTTT. This codes for CASSPDRGLSNQPQHF. The full variable domain, in which reference TRBV7-6 and TRBJ1-5 provide the parts outside the CDR3, is GAGVSQSPRYKVTKRGQDVALRCDPISGHVSLYWYRQALGQGPEFLTYFNYEAQQDKSGLPNDRFSAERPEGSISTLTIQRTEQRDSAMYRCASSPDRGLSNQPQHFGDGTRLSIL.

The rearrangement joins TRBV28 to TRBJ2-3, with D tentatively TRBD1 (5 bases). Trimming cost V 3 bases and J 0 bases, with 10 bases left between them. The CDR3 is 15 amino acids. Germline loops: CDR1 MDHEN, CDR2 SYDVKM. CDR3 loop: CASSLAGSSTDTQYF. The CDR3 DNA reads as TGTGCCAGCAGTTTGGCAGGGTCGAGCACAGATACGCAGTATTTT.

The chain uses TRBV6-5 and TRBJ1-5; a weak D match, TRBD1 (5 bases). V was trimmed by 2 bases and J by 0 bases, leaving 8 bases between them. Germline-derived CDR1 and CDR2 are MNHEY and SVGAGI. The CDR3 covers 15 residues. The CDR3 DNA is TGTGCCAGCAGTTACCGCAGGGATAGCAATCAGCCCCAGCATTTT. Amino acid sequence: CASSYRRDSNQPQHF.

This CDR3 reads CASSHRTGMGNTEAFF. DNA for the CDR3: TGTGCCAGCTCACACCGGACAGGGATGGGGAACACTGAAGCTTTCTTT. The chain is built from TRBV18 and TRBJ1-1, with 8 bases identical to TRBD1. CDR1 is KGHSH and CDR2 is LQKENI in the germline V gene. Trimming took 4 bases from V and 1 from J; bases not matched to a gene: 8. CDR3 length equals 16 residues.

The chain uses TRBV4-3 and TRBJ2-7; D remains unclear. CDR1 and CDR2 (germline): LGHNA, YSLEER. CDR3 length: 13 amino acids. V lost 4 bases and J 5 bases, leaving 12 bases between the germline ends. Written as DNA, the CDR3 is TGCGCCAGCAGCCGGGCAGTAATGGACGAGCAGTACTTC. The encoded protein is CASSRAVMDEQYF.

A single count supports this clone. The CDR3 nucleotides read TGTGCCAGCAGCTGGGGGCAGGTTAGCACAGATACGCAGTATTTT. Amino acids: CASSWGQVSTDTQYF. This chain connects TRBV7-6 to TRBJ2-3; TRBD1 is a possible D gene (6 bases). The CDR3 consists of 15 residues. Germline V gives CDR1 SGHVS, CDR2 FNYEAQ. Trimming shortened V by 4 bases and J by 0 bases, and 11 bases separated the two germline ends.

V and J are TRBV6-6 and TRBJ2-5, with 7 bases that match TRBD2. The J segment lost 5 bases and the V segment lost 6 bases, leaving 12 bases of the junction unmatched. Germline V lookup: CDR1 MNHNY, CDR2 SVGAGI (reference sequence). CDR3 length equals 15 residues. The CDR3 loop reads CASRPPERGGETQYF. As DNA, the CDR3 is TGTGCCAGCAGGCCACCTGAGCGGGGCGGGGAGACCCAGTACTTC.

The J gene is TRBJ1-1, the V gene TRBV5-1; D is possibly TRBD1 (6 bases). Germline V gene data show CDR1 as SGHRS and CDR2 as YFSETQ. The V gene lost 0 bases and the J gene lost 6 bases, with 12 bases spanning the gap. This CDR3 region has 14 residues. As DNA, the CDR3 is TGCGCCAGCAGCTTGGAGGGGGTAACATCTGAAGCTTTCTTT. Amino acid sequence: CASSLEGVTSEAFF.

The V and J genes are TRBV5-1 and TRBJ1-6; weak D call: TRBD1 (5 bases). The V gene lost 3 bases and the J gene lost 5 bases, with 9 bases spanning the gap. Germline V gene lookup returns CDR1 SGHRS and CDR2 YFSETQ. This CDR3 is built from 14 residues. In nucleotides, the CDR3 is TGCGCCAGCAGCTCCGCCAGGGATAATTCACCCCTCCACTTT. Its protein is CASSSARDNSPLHF.

This clone was seen only once. V gene TRBV5-4 combines with J gene TRBJ2-2; perhaps TRBD1 as D (6 bases). Germline values: CDR1 SGHNT, CDR2 YYREEE (reference sequence). Trimming took 4 bases from V and 2 from J, leaving 18 bases between them. The CDR3 loop spans 17 amino acids. The CDR3 here is CASSPRRGQPNTGELFF. CDR3 in DNA: TGTGCCAGCAGCCCACGTCGCGGACAGCCAAACACCGGGGAGCTGTTTTTT. Using reference TRBV5-4 and TRBJ2-2 for the parts outside the CDR3, the full variable domain is ETGVTQSPTHLIKTRGQQVTLRCSSQSGHNTVSWYQQALGQGPQFIFQYYREEENGRGNFPPRFSGLQFPNYSSELNVNALELDDSALYLCASSPRRGQPNTGELFFGEGSRLTVL.

The chain employs TRBV19 and TRBJ1-4; 9 bases align to TRBD1. Germline CDR1 reads LNHDA; CDR2 reads SQIVND (reference sequence). This CDR3 has 14 residues. J gave up 8 bases and V 5 bases, and 6 bases lay outside the gene matches. CDR3 protein: CASSHQTGGEKLFF. The CDR3 coding sequence is TGTGCCAGTAGTCACCAGACAGGGGGGGAAAAACTGTTTTTT.

This clone was seen a single time. This chain connects TRBV9 to TRBJ2-1; 9 bases agree with TRBD2. Germline loops: CDR1 SGDLS, CDR2 YYNGEE. The trim removed 4 bases at V and 8 bases at J, leaving 10 bases unmatched. The CDR3 is made up of 15 amino acids. This chain's CDR3 is CASSLRLAAVDEQFF. CDR3 sequence (DNA): TGTGCCAGCAGCCTCAGACTAGCGGCAGTGGATGAGCAGTTCTTC.

The chain links TRBV11-3 to TRBJ2-1; TRBD2 agrees at 11 bases. Germline-derived CDR1 and CDR2 are SGHNT and YENEEA. The CDR3 runs to 15 residues. The V and J ends lost 5 bases and 7 bases, in that order; junction bases with no gene match: 7. The CDR3 sequence is CASSPRTSGLNEQFF. In DNA, the CDR3 is TGTGCCAGCAGCCCAAGGACTAGCGGGTTGAATGAGCAGTTCTTC.

This chain links TRBV10-1 with TRBJ2-7; TRBD1 agrees at 8 bases. The CDR3 runs 18 residues. CDR1 WNHNN and CDR2 SYGVQD come from the germline V gene (reference sequence). J gave up 0 bases and V 10 bases, and 20 bases lay outside the gene matches. CDR3 DNA: TGCGCCAACCTGCCCGAGACAGGGGTTCCGAGGAGCTCCTACGAGCAGTACTTC. Its protein product is CANLPETGVPRSSYEQYF.

V is TRBV7-8 and J is TRBJ2-7; D possibly corresponds to TRBD2 (5 bases). V dropped 2 bases and J dropped 4 bases, with 6 bases sitting between them. The CDR3 covers 12 residues. Germline V gene lookup returns CDR1 SGHVS and CDR2 FQNEAQ. CDR3 coding DNA: TGTGCCAGCAGCTTATCGGGGTACGAGCAGTACTTC. This codes for CASSLSGYEQYF.

The rearrangement joins TRBV5-1 to TRBJ2-3; 9 bases agree with TRBD1. Per the germline V gene, CDR1 is SGHRS and CDR2 is YFSETQ. J was trimmed by 4 bases and V by 3 bases; bases with no gene match: 6. The CDR3 runs to 15 residues. This chain's CDR3 is CASSSGDRVADTQYF. CDR3 sequence (DNA): TGCGCCAGCAGCTCGGGGGACAGGGTGGCAGATACGCAGTATTTT.

The chain recombines TRBV19 with TRBJ2-3, with TRBD2 as a possible D gene (6 bases). The CDR3 has 15 residues. The V end lost 3 bases, the J end lost 6 bases, and 16 bases lay between the germline ends. Germline lookup yields CDR1 LNHDA and CDR2 SQIVND (reference sequence). This CDR3 is CASSIPFQGGDTQYF. DNA of the CDR3: TGTGCCAGTAGTATCCCCTTCCAGGGAGGTGATACGCAGTATTTT.

In this sample, this clone is medium-sized. V is TRBV28 and J is TRBJ2-6; D gene ambiguous. The CDR3 sequence is 16 residues long. Germline CDR1 and CDR2: MDHEN and SYDVKM. The V end was cut by 8 bases, the J end by 0 bases, with 14 bases between. Written as DNA, the CDR3 is TGTGCCAGCGTTCCAGGCGAATCCTCTGGGGCCAACGTCCTGACTTTC. This translates into CASVPGESSGANVLTF.

This clone was recorded a few times. J is TRBJ1-3 and V is TRBV6-6; the D is unclear. The CDR3 covers 15 residues. V was pared by 2 bases and J by 1 base, with 9 bases between. Germline CDR1 reads MNHNY; CDR2 reads SVGAGI (reference sequence). The CDR3 DNA is TGTGCCAGCAGTTACCCCCTTGAGTCTGGAAACACCATATATTTT. It translates to CASSYPLESGNTIYF.

The chain has TRBV10-3 and TRBJ2-1; weak D call: TRBD2 (5 bases). Germline loops: CDR1 ENHRY, CDR2 SYGVKD. The length of the CDR3 is 12 residues. The V end was cut by 3 bases, the J end by 6 bases, with 6 bases between. The CDR3 reads CAISELVNEQFF. CDR3 DNA sequence: TGTGCCATCAGTGAACTAGTCAATGAGCAGTTCTTC.

The rearrangement uses TRBV19 and TRBJ1-5; D is unclear. V lost 0 bases, J lost 3 bases, and 12 bases lay in between. The CDR3 has 16 residues. Germline assignment: CDR1 LNHDA and CDR2 SQIVND (reference sequence). The CDR3: CASSIERPRPNQPQHF. CDR3 DNA sequence: TGTGCCAGTAGTATAGAACGGCCCAGGCCCAATCAGCCCCAGCATTTT.

V gene TRBV7-9 combines with J gene TRBJ1-2; TRBD1 aligns across 7 bases. Germline V gene data show CDR1 as SEHNR and CDR2 as FQNEAQ (reference sequence). The CDR3 is 13 amino acids. J lost 7 bases, V lost 0 bases, and 2 bases had no gene match. The CDR3 loop reads CASSLAGGGGYTF. The CDR3 coding sequence is TGTGCCAGCAGCTTAGCAGGGGGCGGTGGCTACACCTTC.